The count of the clone carrying this T cell receptor beta chain is one. Its target is unknown. The study ran its PCR with 60 Vbeta and 13 Jbeta primers. Libraries were prepared by immunoSEQ multiplex PCR; TCRdb keeps only in-frame clonotypes and omits some of them. This table has roughly 180,000 clones, more than 80% appearing once. The sample is drawn from a study of cytomegalovirus exposure and HLA in healthy donors. Study-wide points: Across HLA loci, a later analysis found differing TCR association rates, with DRB1 most and HLA-C fewest. It was reported that TCR beta sequences correctly inferred the HLA-A and HLA-B alleles for most subjects.

Germline-derived CDR1 and CDR2 are SGHNT and YENEEA. Trimming at V came to 2 bases and at J to 4 bases, leaving 8 bases not matched to a gene. The CDR3 sequence is 16 residues long. This TCR was sampled from a man between 18 and 29 years old in good health and CMV-seronegative. Material: PBMCs. This chain uses TRBV11-3 with TRBJ2-7; 10 positions match TRBD2. CDR3 protein: CASSLYASGSGYEQYF. The CDR3 coding sequence is TGTGCCAGCAGCTTATACGCTAGCGGGAGTGGATACGAGCAGTACTTC.